Below are 28 T cell receptor beta chains sequenced from a single sample in a study of cytomegalovirus exposure and HLA in healthy donors. With 60 Vbeta and 13 Jbeta primers, the PCR was carried out. The data were produced by immunoSEQ multiplex PCR, yet TCRdb's version contains in-frame clones alone and is incomplete. The sample carries 150,000 to 200,000 clones, about 59% recorded once. The sequenced sample was PBMCs. All receptors derive from a man aged 35 to 55 in good health and CMV-seronegative.

The V call is TRBV7-2, the J call TRBJ2-5; D uncertain. Germline values: CDR1 SGHTA, CDR2 FQGNSA. The CDR3 covers 11 residues. Trimming took 8 bases from V and 5 from J, leaving 9 bases between them. The CDR3 is CASRARETQYF. The DNA of the CDR3 is TGTGCCAGCCGCGCCCGGGAGACCCAGTACTTC.

The chain combines TRBV4-1 with TRBJ2-1; TRBD1 matches 8 bases. The CDR3 consists of 15 residues. CDR1 and CDR2 from the germline V gene are MGHRA and YSYEKL. The ends lost 6 bases at V and 3 bases at J; junction bases unmatched: 7. In nucleotides, the CDR3 is TGCGCCAGCAGGCTCGGCAGGGGGCACTACAATGAGCAGTTCTTC. This sequence encodes CASRLGRGHYNEQFF.

V is TRBV5-1 and J is TRBJ2-5; D possibly corresponds to TRBD2 (5 bases). The ends were cut back, 4 bases at V and 5 bases at J, with 15 bases in the middle. This CDR3 contains 14 residues. From germline, CDR1 is SGHRS and CDR2 YFSETQ. Here the CDR3 reads CASSLLGWEETQYF. DNA for the CDR3: TGCGCCAGCAGCCTACTAGGTTGGGAGGAGACCCAGTACTTC.

This clone was counted a few times. V and J are TRBV5-6 and TRBJ2-5, with D possibly TRBD1 on 6 matching bases. TRBJ2-7 explains the end of the DNA better; the J call may be wrong. Germline assignment: CDR1 SGHDT and CDR2 YYEEEE. This CDR3 region has 15 residues. In nucleotides, the CDR3 is TGTGCCAGCAGCTTTACCGGGACACTTAGCTACGAGCAGTACTTC. Translation: CASSFTGTLSYEQYF.

The genes are TRBV27 and TRBJ1-6; 9 bases fit TRBD1. The CDR3 runs to 17 residues. After removal of 1 base from V and 10 bases from J, the junction contained 11 bases not matched to a gene. Looked up from germline, CDR1 is MNHEY and CDR2 is SMNVEV (reference sequence). The CDR3 bases are TGTGCCAGCAGTTTATTCGGGACAGGGAATCTTCAATCACCCCTCCACTTT. Encoded protein: CASSLFGTGNLQSPLHF.

The chain recombines TRBV11-2 with TRBJ2-7; possible D gene TRBD2, 6 bases. The CDR3 runs 14 residues. CDR1 and CDR2 (germline): SGHAT, FQNNGV. The V gene lost 1 base and the J gene lost 5 bases, with 12 bases spanning the gap. CDR3: CASSLVGEDDEQYF. CDR3 nucleotides: TGTGCCAGCAGCTTAGTGGGGGAGGACGACGAGCAGTACTTC.

The chain combines TRBV30 with TRBJ2-2; D is ambiguous. Germline V lookup: CDR1 GTSNPN, CDR2 SVGIG (reference sequence). Trimming removed 0 bases at V and 6 bases at J, with 14 bases between. This CDR3 has 15 amino acids. CDR3 protein: CAWSVPRGRAGELFF. The CDR3 DNA sequence: TGTGCCTGGAGTGTACCCCGAGGTCGGGCCGGGGAGCTGTTTTTT. Using reference TRBV30 and TRBJ2-2 for the parts outside the CDR3, the full variable domain is SQTIHQWPATLVQPVGSPLSLECTVEGTSNPNLYWYRQAAGRGLQLLFYSVGIGQISSEVPQNLSASRPQDRQFILSSKKLLLSDSGFYLCAWSVPRGRAGELFFGEGSRLTVL.

About this clone: A junction boundary mismatches the germline segment, possibly from a read error. V and J are TRBV7-9 and TRBJ1-1; D is ambiguous. CDR1 is SEHNR and CDR2 is FQNEAQ in the germline V gene (reference sequence). The CDR3 length is 10 residues. In DNA, the CDR3 is TGTTCCAGCAGCACAGAAGGAGCTTTCTTT. Amino acids: CSSSTEGAFF.

This chain connects TRBV6-1 to TRBJ1-3; TRBD1 matches 9 bases. Trimming took 3 bases from V and 2 from J; bases not matched to a gene: 5. The CDR3 spans 16 residues. Looked up from germline, CDR1 is MNHNS and CDR2 is SASEGT. The CDR3, as DNA: TGTGCCAGCAGTGAGGGGACAGGGCTAACTGGAAACACCATATATTTT. This codes for CASSEGTGLTGNTIYF.

This clone was detected only a few times. The V and J genes are TRBV30 and TRBJ1-2; D is possibly TRBD1 (5 bases). The CDR3 contains 13 residues. V lost 2 bases and J 4 bases, leaving 11 bases between the germline ends. Germline V CDR1 and CDR2: GTSNPN, SVGIG (reference sequence). CDR3 region: CAWSSGRIYGYTF. The CDR3, as DNA: TGTGCCTGGAGTTCAGGGAGGATCTATGGCTACACCTTC.

This clone was counted only a few times. The chain is built from TRBV4-2 and TRBJ2-3; the match to TRBD2 covers 9 bases. The CDR3 has 14 residues. The germline V gene has CDR1 LGHNA and CDR2 YNFKEQ. J lost 6 bases, V lost 8 bases, and 9 bases had no gene match. The CDR3 loop reads CASAGGGARDTQYF. The CDR3, as DNA: TGTGCCAGCGCCGGCGGGGGGGCCAGGGATACGCAGTATTTT.

The chain joins TRBV6-4 to TRBJ2-4, with D uncertain. This CDR3 contains 17 residues. The germline V gene encodes CDR1 MRHNA and CDR2 SNTAGT. V lost 0 bases, J lost 0 bases, and 12 bases lay in between. The chain's CDR3 is CASSDSTRNLAKNIQYF. CDR3 nucleotides: TGTGCCAGCAGTGACTCGACAAGGAACTTAGCCAAAAACATTCAGTACTTC.

This rearrangement joins TRBV4-2 to TRBJ1-5, with D perhaps TRBD1 (6 bases). The CDR3 spans 15 residues. V lost 3 bases and J lost 4, with 13 bases in between. Germline lookup yields CDR1 LGHNA and CDR2 YNFKEQ. The CDR3 DNA sequence: TGTGCCAGCAGCCAGGCTACGGACAGAAATCAGCCCCAGCATTTT. Translated, it gives CASSQATDRNQPQHF.

The genes are TRBV6-5 and TRBJ1-4; 10 bases match TRBD1. Losses at the gene ends were 0 bases for V and 8 bases for J; bases not matched to a gene: 3. Per germline, CDR1 MNHEY and CDR2 SVGAGI. This CDR3 spans 15 amino acids. CDR3 region: CASSYSLTGGEKLFF. The CDR3 DNA reads TGTGCCAGCAGTTACTCGCTGACAGGGGGCGAAAAACTGTTTTTT.

The J gene is TRBJ1-2, the V gene TRBV6-6; 8 nucleotides match TRBD1. Germline trimming cut 5 bases from V and 8 bases from J; bases unmatched to any gene: 4. This CDR3 has 12 residues. Germline assignment: CDR1 MNHNY and CDR2 SVGAGI (reference sequence). The CDR3 sequence is CASSGQGSGYTF. In DNA, the CDR3 is TGTGCCAGCAGTGGACAGGGAAGCGGCTACACCTTC.

The rearrangement links TRBV5-4 to TRBJ1-4; 8 bases are shared with TRBD1. V was clipped by 3 bases and J by 0 bases; unmatched bases: 4. Per germline, CDR1 SGHNT and CDR2 YYREEE (reference sequence). This CDR3 has 16 residues. CDR3: CASSSTGDATNEKLFF. CDR3 sequence (DNA): TGTGCCAGCAGCTCGACAGGGGACGCAACTAATGAAAAACTGTTTTTT.

This clone has more than one count but fewer than ten. The V call is TRBV28, the J call TRBJ2-4; possible D gene TRBD1, 5 bases. The germline V gene has CDR1 MDHEN and CDR2 SYDVKM. CDR3 length equals 15 residues. V was shortened by 4 bases and J by 4 bases, with 14 bases between the two germline ends. CDR3 sequence: CASSSGHTMKNIQYF. In nucleotides, the CDR3 is TGTGCCAGCAGTTCCGGACACACCATGAAAAACATTCAGTACTTC.

The chain joins TRBV7-9 to TRBJ1-5; TRBD1 agrees at 7 bases. V lost 0 bases and J lost 0; bases outside the gene matches: 8. This CDR3 contains 18 residues. The germline V gene encodes CDR1 SEHNR and CDR2 FQNEAQ (reference sequence). The CDR3 spells CASSLAMTGRNSNQPQHF. Here the CDR3 DNA reads TGTGCCAGCAGCTTAGCGATGACAGGGCGAAATAGCAATCAGCCCCAGCATTTT.

The chain couples TRBV7-9 to TRBJ2-7; 10 bases are shared with TRBD1. The germline V gene has CDR1 SEHNR and CDR2 FQNEAQ (reference sequence). The CDR3 is 15 amino acids. Trimming took 2 bases from V and 6 from J; bases not matched to a gene: 7. CDR3 coding DNA: TGTGCCAGCAGCTTAATTTCCGGGACAGGGGCCGAGCAGTACTTC. It codes for CASSLISGTGAEQYF.

This clone was recorded a few times. This chain connects TRBV18 to TRBJ1-5; TRBD1 matches at 7 bases. The germline CDR1 and CDR2 sequences are KGHSH and LQKENI. Unmatched junction bases numbered 10, after V lost 5 bases and J lost 6 bases. This CDR3 spans 15 amino acids. The CDR3 loop reads CASSDSGTASQPQHF. In DNA, the CDR3 is TGTGCCAGCTCAGACTCCGGGACAGCCTCTCAGCCCCAGCATTTT.

This clone was recorded a few times. The chain couples TRBV28 to TRBJ2-7, with 9 bases matching TRBD1. The V gene's germline CDR1 is MDHEN and CDR2 SYDVKM. The CDR3 contains 14 residues. V lost 3 bases, J lost 2 bases, and 2 bases stayed unmatched. The CDR3 sequence: CASSFGTGPYEQYF. CDR3 coding DNA: TGTGCCAGCAGTTTTGGGACAGGGCCCTACGAGCAGTACTTC.

The CDR3 sequence is CASRPTGGNQPQHF. The CDR3 DNA follows: TGTGCCAGCAGACCGACAGGGGGAAATCAGCCCCAGCATTTT. The chain uses TRBV2 and TRBJ1-5, with TRBD1 matching over 9 bases. In germline, CDR1 is SNHLY, CDR2 FYNNEI. The J segment lost 4 bases and the V segment lost 6 bases, leaving 4 bases of the junction unmatched. CDR3 size: 14 residues.

The chain combines TRBV5-1 with TRBJ2-2; 8 nucleotides agree with TRBD2. The CDR3 extends over 14 amino acids. Germline V gene lookup returns CDR1 SGHRS and CDR2 YFSETQ. V dropped 2 bases and J dropped 9; count of bases not matched to a gene: 6. As DNA, the CDR3 is TGCGCCAGCAGCTTAGCCAGCGGGAGTCGGGAGCTGTTTTTT. Residues: CASSLASGSRELFF.

The genes are TRBV2 and TRBJ2-3; 10 positions agree with TRBD2. Germline CDR1 and CDR2: SNHLY and FYNNEI. V trimming: 2 bases; J trimming: 5 bases; junction bases outside the gene matches: 7. The CDR3 spans 16 residues. CDR3 sequence: CASSESPSGGIDTQYF. The CDR3 nucleotides read TGTGCCAGCAGTGAATCTCCTAGCGGGGGTATAGATACGCAGTATTTT.

The rearrangement links TRBV19 to TRBJ1-5; 8 nucleotides align to TRBD1. The V gene end was trimmed by 7 bases and the J gene end by 5 bases; junction bases not matched to a gene: 10. The CDR3 sequence is 15 residues long. Per germline, CDR1 LNHDA and CDR2 SQIVND (reference sequence). CDR3 sequence: CASTTRGHGDQPQHF. CDR3 nucleotides: TGTGCCAGTACTACCAGGGGGCATGGCGATCAGCCCCAGCATTTT.

This clone was counted only a few times. The CDR3, as DNA: TGTGCCAGCTCACCACCATATAACACTGAAGCTTTCTTT. Translation: CASSPPYNTEAFF. The chain recombines TRBV18 with TRBJ1-1; D is undetermined. Germline loops: CDR1 KGHSH, CDR2 LQKENI. Trimming left V 0 bases short and J 2 bases short, with 4 bases between. The CDR3 spans 13 residues.

CDR3 in DNA: TGTGCCAGCTCACTCCAACAGGGCCCCGATGAAAAACTGTTTTTT. Protein product: CASSLQQGPDEKLFF. This chain connects TRBV18 to TRBJ1-4, with D perhaps TRBD1 (6 bases). Germline-derived CDR1 and CDR2 are KGHSH and LQKENI. This CDR3 region has 15 residues. V shed 4 bases and J shed 6 bases, with 15 bases lying between them.

The chain is built from TRBV2 and TRBJ1-1; D is possibly TRBD1 (6 bases). This CDR3 contains 13 residues. V was trimmed by 6 bases and J by 6 bases, leaving 14 bases between them. The germline CDR1 and CDR2 sequences are SNHLY and FYNNEI. The CDR3: CASRGGGRAEAFF. CDR3 bases: TGTGCCAGCAGAGGGGGGGGGAGGGCTGAAGCTTTCTTT.